A selection of T cell receptor beta chains follows, all from one sample in a study of T cell repertoires in cytomegalovirus infection. The antigens for these receptors are not known. From the reads, TCRdb called clonotypes with MiXCR, one entry per CDR3 protein. The repertoire holds 100,000 to 150,000 distinct CDR3 sequences, with about 31% as singletons. The sample consisted of CD8+ T cells from cultured PBMCs, taken from culture after CMV antigen stimulation. The origin of the receptors is a human donor in good health (CMV status not recorded). Some clones in this sample may be carry-over from other donors' samples. Each CDR3 is given with its conserved first and last residue. The D gene is left open where the match is weak. Rows give clone size only sometimes, using once, few, many, or a class for an expanded clone.

d_call | clone_size | j_call | v_call | cdr3_nt | cdr3_aa
TRBD1 | NA | TRBJ1-1 | TRBV18 | TGTGCCAGCTCACCACCAGGTCCGACAGGGGGGACTGAAGCTTTCTTT | CASSPPGPTGGTEAFF
NA | once | TRBJ2-7 | TRBV19 | TGTGCCACCAAAAACGGGGCCTACGAGCAGTACTTC | CATKNGAYEQYF
NA | NA | TRBJ2-7 | TRBV12-3/TRBV12-4 | TGTGCCAGCAGACAGGGACGATACGAGCAGTACTTC | CASRQGRYEQYF
TRBD2 | NA | TRBJ2-5 | TRBV6-4 | TGTGCCAGCGGATCCGGGGGGGCCCGAGAGACCCAGTACTTC | CASGSGGARETQYF
TRBD1 | few | TRBJ2-7 | TRBV7-9 | TGTGCCAGCAGCTTTTCGGGACAGGGGGACGAGCAGTACTTC | CASSFSGQGDEQYF
TRBD2 | NA | TRBJ2-4 | TRBV7-8 | TGTGCCAGCAGCCACCCAGCGAGCGGGGGAAAAAACATTCAGTACTTC | CASSHPASGGKNIQYF
TRBD2 | NA | TRBJ2-3 | TRBV4-3 | TGCGCCAGCAGCCAAGATCGTGTTAGCGGGGGAATTCCTAGCACAGATACGCAGTATTTT | CASSQDRVSGGIPSTDTQYF
NA | NA | TRBJ1-2 | TRBV6-2/TRBV6-3 | TGTGCCAGCAGTTACTCGAGGGAGGGATCGCGAAGCTATGGCTACACCTTC | CASSYSREGSRSYGYTF
NA | few | TRBJ2-1 | TRBV4-3 | TGCGCCAGCAGCCAAGGAGTAGCTTCAGTTGAGCAGTTCTTC | CASSQGVASVEQFF
NA | NA | TRBJ2-3 | TRBV6-2/TRBV6-3 | TGTGCCAGCAGGCCATCTGATTGGCAGCCGGGATTTAGCACAGATACGCAGTATTTT | CASRPSDWQPGFSTDTQYF
TRBD1 | NA | TRBJ1-3 | TRBV7-2 | TGTGCCAGCAGCTTACAGGGGGACTCTGGAAACACCATATATTTT | CASSLQGDSGNTIYF
TRBD1 | many | TRBJ2-2 | TRBV5-1 | TGCGCCAGCAGCCTGGCCAACAGGGGTCCTCTTTCCAGCACCGGGGAGCTGTTTTTT | CASSLANRGPLSSTGELFF
TRBD1 | NA | TRBJ1-1 | TRBV6-2/TRBV6-3 | TGTGCCAGCAGTTACTGGGACAGGAACACTGAAGCTTTCTTT | CASSYWDRNTEAFF
TRBD1 | few | TRBJ2-5 | TRBV28 | TGTGCCAGCAAAGGTTTAGACAGGGCCCAAGAGACCCAGTACTTC | CASKGLDRAQETQYF
TRBD1 | NA | TRBJ1-5 | TRBV6-1 | TGTGCCAGCAGAGCCGACAGGGGACGAAATCAGCCCCAGCATTTT | CASRADRGRNQPQHF
NA | NA | TRBJ2-1 | TRBV4-3 | TGCGCCAGCAGCACGGACGGATCTCTCCTGGGGGATGAGCAGTTCTTC | CASSTDGSLLGDEQFF
TRBD1 | NA | TRBJ1-4 | TRBV7-4 | TGTGCCAGCAGCTTAAAGTACAGGGGGCCGACTAATGAAAAACTGTTTTTT | CASSLKYRGPTNEKLFF
NA | many | TRBJ2-7 | TRBV19 | TGTGCCTTGAGGTACCACTCCTACGAGCAGTACTTC | CALRYHSYEQYF
NA | NA | TRBJ2-7 | TRBV2 | TGTGCCAGCAGCGGTATTGGGGACATGGATTACGAGCAGTACTTC | CASSGIGDMDYEQYF
TRBD1 | few | TRBJ2-1 | TRBV2 | TGTGCCAGCAGTGAGAACAGGGGCTTCTACAATGAGCAGTTCTTC | CASSENRGFYNEQFF
TRBD1 | NA | TRBJ2-6 | TRBV5-6 | TGTGCCAGCAGCTCGGGACAGGGGAGTTCTGGGGCCAACGTCCTGACTTTC | CASSSGQGSSGANVLTF
NA | NA | TRBJ2-7 | TRBV19 | TGTGCCAGTAGTATTATACCGGGGGCCTACGAGCAGTACTTC | CASSIIPGAYEQYF
NA | NA | TRBJ2-3 | TRBV7-4 | TGTGCCAGCAGCTCCGGACAGAGGTTTGACGCAGATACGCAGTATTTT | CASSSGQRFDADTQYF
TRBD1 | many | TRBJ1-5 | TRBV6-1 | TGTGCCAGCAGGCAGTCCGGGACAGGGGATCAGCCCCAGCATTTT | CASRQSGTGDQPQHF
NA | NA | TRBJ2-1 | TRBV11-2 | TGTGCCAGCAGCTCCCCGGGAGACCTACCGGAGCAGTTCTTC | CASSSPGDLPEQFF
NA | many | TRBJ1-2 | TRBV7-2 | TGTGCCAGCAGCTTGGGGACGGGCGGTCGGGATGGCTACACCTTC | CASSLGTGGRDGYTF
NA | NA | TRBJ2-7 | TRBV19 | TGTGCCAGTAGTTTTCAAAGCCCCTCCTACGAGCAGTACTTC | CASSFQSPSYEQYF
NA | few | TRBJ2-5 | TRBV6-2/TRBV6-3 | TGTGCCAGCAGTTACTCAGGGCTAGCTGATGAAGAGACCCAGTACTTC | CASSYSGLADEETQYF
NA | NA | TRBJ2-7 | TRBV4-1 | TGCGCCAGCAGCCAAGATCGCCACGAGCAGTACTTC | CASSQDRHEQYF
TRBD1 | NA | TRBJ1-2 | TRBV7-9 | TGTGCCAGCGAGGGACAGGGGAGCTATGGCTACACCTTC | CASEGQGSYGYTF
NA | NA | TRBJ2-7 | TRBV12-3/TRBV12-4 | TGTGCCAGCACCCACTCCGGGACCACCTACGAGCAGTACTTC | CASTHSGTTYEQYF
TRBD2 | NA | TRBJ2-3 | TRBV29-1 | TGCAGCGTTGAAGAAGGCGGGGGTGGCACAGATACGCAGTATTTT | CSVEEGGGGTDTQYF
NA | many | TRBJ2-2 | TRBV12-3/TRBV12-4 | TGTGCCACCCGGTGGACACCTAACACCGGGGAGCTGTTTTTT | CATRWTPNTGELFF
NA | few | TRBJ1-4 | TRBV4-3 | TGCGCCAGCAGCCAATGGGCAACTAATGAAAAACTGTTTTTT | CASSQWATNEKLFF
NA | NA | TRBJ1-1 | TRBV19 | TGTGCCAGTAGTCTTGGGGAGACTGTAAACACTGAAGCTTTCTTT | CASSLGETVNTEAFF
NA | NA | TRBJ1-5 | TRBV15 | TGTGCCACCAGCCCCGACAGGCGAAACAATCAGCCCCAGCATTTT | CATSPDRRNNQPQHF
TRBD1 | NA | TRBJ1-5 | TRBV7-2 | TGTGCCAGCAGCCCTTTAGGGGGCTCCCCCAAGGGGCCCCAGCATTTT | CASSPLGGSPKGPQHF
TRBD2 | NA | TRBJ2-3 | TRBV3-1 | TGTGCCAGCAGCCAAGTCTTCCGACTAGCGGGGGCCTCTAGCACAGATACGCAGTATTTT | CASSQVFRLAGASSTDTQYF
NA | few | TRBJ1-1 | TRBV14 | TGTGCCAGCAGCCCGGGGGGGTCTGAAGCTTTCTTT | CASSPGGSEAFF
NA | few | TRBJ1-1 | TRBV7-9 | TGTGCCAGCAGCTTAGGGGTTGAAGCTTTCTTT | CASSLGVEAFF
TRBD2 | NA | TRBJ2-5 | TRBV7-6 | TGTGCCAGCAGGTCTACTAGCGGCCACCAAGAGACCCAGTACTTC | CASRSTSGHQETQYF
NA | many | TRBJ2-7 | TRBV15 | TGTGCCACCAGCAGAGAATCGGGGGCCTCCTACGAGCAGTACTTC | CATSRESGASYEQYF
TRBD1 | NA | TRBJ2-7 | TRBV11-1 | TGTGCCAGCAGCTTAGCGCGCGGACAGGGTATCCACGAGCAGTACTTC | CASSLARGQGIHEQYF
NA | NA | TRBJ2-7 | TRBV12-3/TRBV12-4 | TGTGCCAGCAGTTTTGGACAGACCTACGAGCAGTACTTC | CASSFGQTYEQYF
NA | few | TRBJ2-2 | TRBV7-2 | TGTGCCAGCAGCCCCGGACAGAACACCGGGGAGCTGTTTTTT | CASSPGQNTGELFF
NA | few | TRBJ1-2 | TRBV7-6 | TGTGCCAGCAGCTTCATGGGTTCCGGACAGACTCTTTATGGCTACACCTTC | CASSFMGSGQTLYGYTF
NA | NA | TRBJ2-2 | TRBV7-9 | TGTGCCAGCAGCTTAGCGGATCTCCCCGGGGAGCTGTTTTTT | CASSLADLPGELFF
TRBD1 | few | TRBJ1-2 | TRBV7-9 | TGTGCCAGCAGCGGGACAGGGAACTATGGCTACACCTTC | CASSGTGNYGYTF
NA | NA | TRBJ1-3 | TRBV6-6 | TGTGCCAGCAGCTACCCGGAGGGAAACACCATATATTTT | CASSYPEGNTIYF
NA | once | TRBJ2-7 | TRBV4-3 | TGCGCCAGCAGCCAAGATAAATGGGCGGGTGCGAGCTCCTACGAGCAGTACTTC | CASSQDKWAGASSYEQYF
NA | few | TRBJ2-7 | TRBV19 | TGTGCCAGTAGTATAGGAACATTTGGAACCTACGAGCAGTACTTC | CASSIGTFGTYEQYF
NA | few | TRBJ2-7 | TRBV12-3/TRBV12-4 | TGTGCCAGCAGTTTTGGGGAAGGTGGCTCCTACGAGCAGTACTTC | CASSFGEGGSYEQYF
NA | NA | TRBJ2-2 | TRBV19 | TGTGCCAGTAGTATAGTACTCAGGACCGGGGAGCTGTTTTTT | CASSIVLRTGELFF
NA | NA | TRBJ1-1 | TRBV27 | TGTGCCAGCAGTTTGTACAAGAACACTGAAGCTTTCTTT | CASSLYKNTEAFF